Shown below are 27 T cell receptor beta chains from a single sample sequenced in a study of cytomegalovirus exposure and HLA in healthy donors. 13 Jbeta primers and 60 Vbeta primers were used for the PCR. Assay used: immunoSEQ multiplex PCR; TCRdb lists only in-frame clones, some missing. The data include about 200,000 clones; the top ten clones carry over 0.95%. Sequenced sample: PBMCs. Receptors originate from a girl aged 2 to 10 in good health and CMV-seropositive.

The chain employs TRBV7-6 and TRBJ1-5; TRBD1 is a possible D gene (5 bases). Germline values: CDR1 SGHVS, CDR2 FNYEAQ. With 1 base removed from V and 4 bases from J, the gap between germline ends came to 8 bases. The CDR3 is made up of 14 amino acids. CDR3 sequence (DNA): TGTGCCAGCAGCTTAGGGCAGGGTAATCAGCCCCAGCATTTT. Residues: CASSLGQGNQPQHF.

This chain joins TRBV11-3 and TRBJ2-2; 10 positions agree with TRBD1. CDR1 SGHNT and CDR2 YENEEA come from the germline V gene. J was trimmed by 9 bases and V by 5 bases; bases with no gene match: 12. The CDR3 spans 16 residues. The CDR3 bases are TGTGCCAGCAGCCTTGGAGACAGGGGGCGCGATAGGGAGCTGTTTTTT. Translating it yields CASSLGDRGRDRELFF.

DNA for the CDR3: TGTGCCAGCAGCCGTACAGGGGTGGGCTATGGCTACACCTTC. Translation gives CASSRTGVGYGYTF. The chain links TRBV27 to TRBJ1-2, with 7 bases matching TRBD1. The CDR3 runs to 14 residues. CDR1 is MNHEY, CDR2 SMNVEV, per germline (reference sequence). After removal of 6 bases from V and 4 bases from J, the junction contained 8 bases not matched to a gene.

The V gene is TRBV19, the J gene TRBJ2-7, with 7 bases fitting TRBD1. The CDR3 sequence is 17 residues long. J was trimmed by 0 bases and V by 5 bases; bases with no gene match: 13. The germline CDR1 and CDR2 sequences are LNHDA and SQIVND (reference sequence). The CDR3 DNA sequence: TGTGCCAGTAGTCTCCGCGAGGGACAGAGGAGCTCCTACGAGCAGTACTTC. Translated: CASSLREGQRSSYEQYF.

The rearrangement uses TRBV4-1 and TRBJ2-5; D may be TRBD2 (6 bases). In germline, CDR1 is MGHRA, CDR2 YSYEKL. The CDR3 loop spans 14 amino acids. V was shortened by 7 bases and J by 5 bases, with 17 bases between the two germline ends. The CDR3 DNA sequence: TGCGCCAGCACCAGTGCCGCTGGGGGGGAGACCCAGTACTTC. Protein sequence: CASTSAAGGETQYF.

V and J are TRBV5-7 and TRBJ2-4, with 12 bases that match TRBD1. TRBV5-7 is designated an ORF whose function remains uncertain. This CDR3 comprises 17 residues. Trimming removed 6 bases from V and 0 bases from J; junction bases left unmatched: 7. The CDR3 nucleotides are TGTGCCAGCAAAGGGACAGGGGGCGTTTTAGCCAAAAACATTCAGTACTTC. Protein: CASKGTGGVLAKNIQYF.

V usage is TRBV18 and J usage is TRBJ2-7, with 7 nucleotides matching TRBD1. Looked up from germline, CDR1 is KGHSH and CDR2 is LQKENI. The ends lost 3 bases at V and 2 bases at J; junction bases unmatched: 13. This CDR3 comprises 17 residues. The CDR3 coding sequence is TGTGCCAGCTCACCCTCGACAGGGATAACCCCTACCTACGAGCAGTACTTC. Translated: CASSPSTGITPTYEQYF. Together with reference TRBV18 and TRBJ2-7, the CDR3 gives the full variable domain: NAGVMQNPRHLVRRRGQEARLRCSPMKGHSHVYWYRQLPEEGLKFMVYLQKENIIDESGMPKERFSAEFPKEGPSILRIQQVVRGDSAAYFCASSPSTGITPTYEQYFGPGTRLTVT.

V gene TRBV7-9 combines with J gene TRBJ2-1, with 7 bases matching TRBD2. The CDR3 runs 12 residues. V lost 1 base, J lost 16 bases, and 7 bases stayed unmatched. Germline-derived CDR1 and CDR2 are SEHNR and FQNEAQ (reference sequence). This CDR3 is CASSLGGGVSFF. In nucleotides, the CDR3 is TGTGCCAGCAGCTTAGGGGGGGGAGTCTCATTCTTC.

The CDR3 is CASSQGDRRTEAFF. For the CDR3, the DNA is TGTGCCAGCAGCCAAGGGGACAGGCGGACTGAAGCTTTCTTT. This sequence joins TRBV5-4 and TRBJ1-1; the match to TRBD1 covers 8 bases. Germline assignment: CDR1 SGHNT and CDR2 YYREEE (reference sequence). The CDR3 extends over 14 amino acids. The V gene end was trimmed by 4 bases and the J gene end by 5 bases; junction bases not matched to a gene: 7.

The CDR3 DNA follows: TGCAGCGTCCGGATCCAGACAGGGCTAAAATCTACGTCCGGGGAGCTGTTTTTT. Translating it yields CSVRIQTGLKSTSGELFF. The V and J genes are TRBV29-1 and TRBJ2-2; 7 bases agree with TRBD1. The CDR3 sequence is 18 residues long. From germline, CDR1 is SQVTM and CDR2 ANQGSEA. The ends lost 6 bases at V and 6 bases at J; junction bases unmatched: 22.

This chain joins TRBV4-2 and TRBJ2-3; 10 nucleotides agree with TRBD2. The CDR3 extends over 18 amino acids. CDR1 and CDR2 from the germline V gene are LGHNA and YNFKEQ. V was clipped by 0 bases and J by 2 bases; unmatched bases: 8. As DNA, the CDR3 is TGTGCCAGCAGCCAAGAAGAGGGAGCGGGAGGGAACACAGATACGCAGTATTTT. Amino acids: CASSQEEGAGGNTDTQYF.

V and J are TRBV7-2 and TRBJ2-3; TRBD2 matches 8 bases. The CDR3 loop spans 17 amino acids. Germline V gives CDR1 SGHTA, CDR2 FQGNSA. Germline trimming cut 2 bases from V and 4 bases from J; bases unmatched to any gene: 11. This CDR3 reads CASSLPRSGLVADTQYF. The CDR3 DNA follows: TGTGCCAGCAGCTTACCCAGATCGGGACTAGTCGCAGATACGCAGTATTTT.

The chain carries TRBV28 and TRBJ1-5, with 9 bases lining up with TRBD1. The CDR3 sequence is 19 residues long. After removal of 6 bases from V and 7 bases from J, the junction contained 22 bases not matched to a gene. Per germline, CDR1 MDHEN and CDR2 SYDVKM. CDR3 sequence reads: CASSKQGALRTRSMQPQHF. CDR3 nucleotide sequence: TGTGCCAGCAGCAAACAGGGGGCGCTTCGGACAAGATCTATGCAGCCCCAGCATTTT.

V gene TRBV7-8 combines with J gene TRBJ1-1; D is ambiguous. Per germline, CDR1 SGHVS and CDR2 FQNEAQ. The CDR3 contains 15 residues. Between the trimmed V and J ends, which lost 3 bases and 1 base, there was a span of 12 bases. The CDR3 protein is CASSFLSGGNTEAFF. CDR3 in DNA: TGTGCCAGCAGCTTTTTATCAGGAGGGAACACTGAAGCTTTCTTT.

This CDR3 reads CASSLGTATGELFF. CDR3 nucleotide sequence: TGTGCCAGCAGCCTTGGGACAGCCACCGGGGAGCTGTTTTTT. The chain uses TRBV11-1 and TRBJ2-2, with TRBD1 matching over 7 bases. V shed 5 bases and J 4 bases; nucleotides not matched to a gene: 4. Looked up from germline, CDR1 is SGHAT and CDR2 is FQDESV (reference sequence). The CDR3 loop spans 14 amino acids.

V and J are TRBV29-1 and TRBJ1-2, with TRBD1 identical over 10 bases. V dropped 8 bases and J dropped 4; count of bases not matched to a gene: 7. The germline CDR1 and CDR2 sequences are SQVTM and ANQGSEA. The CDR3 has 13 amino acids. CDR3 in DNA: TGCAGCACGGGGACAGGGGCCTCCTATGGCTACACCTTC. Encoded protein: CSTGTGASYGYTF.

The rearrangement uses TRBV18 and TRBJ2-7; a weak D match, TRBD1 (6 bases). The CDR3 consists of 12 residues. Per germline, CDR1 KGHSH and CDR2 LQKENI. V lost 5 bases to trimming and J lost 4 bases, with 9 bases between them. CDR3 loop: CASSEDRYEQYF. CDR3 sequence (DNA): TGTGCCAGCTCAGAGGACAGATACGAGCAGTACTTC.

The J gene is TRBJ1-1, the V gene TRBV11-2; D not resolved. The germline V gene has CDR1 SGHAT and CDR2 FQNNGV. V lost 2 bases and J lost 3, with 7 bases in between. The CDR3 is 13 amino acids. The CDR3 loop is CASSLTADTEAFF. The CDR3 DNA is TGTGCCAGCAGCTTAACAGCCGACACTGAAGCTTTCTTT. Using reference TRBV11-2 and TRBJ1-1 for the parts outside the CDR3, the full variable domain is EAGVAQSPRYKIIEKRQSVAFWCNPISGHATLYWYQQILGQGPKLLIQFQNNGVVDDSQLPKDRFSAERLKGVDSTLKIQPAKLEDSAVYLCASSLTADTEAFFGQGTRLTVV.

The chain has TRBV5-1 and TRBJ2-7; a weak D match, TRBD1 (6 bases). CDR3 length: 15 amino acids. V was pared by 1 base and J by 2 bases, with 13 bases between. Germline V gene data show CDR1 as SGHRS and CDR2 as YFSETQ. The CDR3, as DNA: TGCGCCAGCAGCTTGTCTGGGACACCGGCCTACGAGCAGTACTTC. Residues: CASSLSGTPAYEQYF.

The V and J genes are TRBV14 and TRBJ2-7, with D possibly being TRBD1 (5 bases). CDR1 SGHDN and CDR2 FVKESK come from the germline V gene. Trimming took off 0 bases at V and 2 bases at J, with 20 bases between the two ends. This CDR3 comprises 18 residues. CDR3 sequence: CASSQERKGPGQTYEQYF. The CDR3 DNA reads TGTGCCAGCAGCCAAGAGCGGAAGGGGCCCGGGCAAACCTACGAGCAGTACTTC.

The chain combines TRBV6-1 with TRBJ2-7, with 10 bases aligning to TRBD2. The V and J ends lost 2 bases and 3 bases, in that order; junction bases with no gene match: 7. The V gene's germline CDR1 is MNHNS and CDR2 SASEGT. There are 16 residues in the CDR3. CDR3: CASSESGTSAIYEQYF. The CDR3 DNA reads as TGTGCCAGCAGTGAATCGGGGACTAGCGCGATCTACGAGCAGTACTTC.

V is TRBV28 and J is TRBJ2-7; 9 nucleotides agree with TRBD1. CDR1 is MDHEN and CDR2 is SYDVKM in the germline V gene. V was clipped by 6 bases and J by 0 bases; unmatched bases: 3. This CDR3 contains 14 residues. In nucleotides, the CDR3 is TGTGCCAGCAGAAACAGGGGGCTCTCCTACGAGCAGTACTTC. Its translation is CASRNRGLSYEQYF.

The gene calls are TRBV28 and TRBJ1-1; D call uncertain. Germline loops: CDR1 MDHEN, CDR2 SYDVKM. The length of the CDR3 is 13 residues. Between the trimmed V and J ends, which lost 11 bases and 1 base, there was a span of 14 bases. The CDR3 nucleotides are TGTGCCTGCCGGGATTCGGGGAACACTGAAGCTTTCTTT. This codes for CACRDSGNTEAFF. Full variable domain (remainder filled in from reference TRBV28 and TRBJ1-1): DVKVTQSSRYLVKRTGEKVFLECVQDMDHENMFWYRQDPGLGLRLIYFSYDVKMKEKGDIPEGYSVSREKKERFSLILESASTNQTSMYLCACRDSGNTEAFFGQGTRLTVV.

The rearrangement uses TRBV11-2 and TRBJ1-5; D is undetermined. The germline CDR1 and CDR2 sequences are SGHAT and FQNNGV. V was pared by 1 base and J by 5 bases, with 3 bases between. The CDR3 runs to 12 residues. Written as DNA, the CDR3 is TGTGCCAGCAGCTTAGTCGATCAGCCCCAGCATTTT. This sequence encodes CASSLVDQPQHF.

The gene calls are TRBV2 and TRBJ2-6; TRBD2 matches at 8 bases. The V segment lost 4 bases and the J segment 0 bases; nucleotides outside the gene matches: 5. This CDR3 has 17 amino acids. CDR1 is SNHLY, CDR2 FYNNEI, per germline. CDR3 sequence reads: CASSGVAGLSGANVLTF. CDR3 nucleotide sequence: TGTGCCAGCAGTGGAGTAGCGGGACTCTCTGGGGCCAACGTCCTGACTTTC. Variable domain in full (rest from reference TRBV2 and TRBJ2-6): EPEVTQTPSHQVTQMGQEVILRCVPISNHLYFYWYRQILGQKVEFLVSFYNNEISEKSEIFDDQFSVERPDGSNFTLKIRSTKLEDSAMYFCASSGVAGLSGANVLTFGAGSRLTVL.

The chain joins TRBV28 to TRBJ1-5; possibly TRBD1 for D (6 bases). V lost 6 bases and J 6 bases, leaving 18 bases between the germline ends. The CDR3 length is 15 residues. Germline CDR1 reads MDHEN; CDR2 reads SYDVKM. DNA for the CDR3: TGTGCCAGCAGCTTGGGACAATCAATAATTCAGCCCCAGCATTTT. Protein sequence: CASSLGQSIIQPQHF.

The chain links TRBV18 to TRBJ1-1; D is undetermined. There are 13 residues in the CDR3. Trimming pared 1 base from V and 5 bases from J, leaving 8 bases between. The germline V gene has CDR1 KGHSH and CDR2 LQKENI. The CDR3 DNA follows: TGTGCCAGCTCACCACAAGAGCGTACTGAAGCTTTCTTT. It codes for CASSPQERTEAFF.